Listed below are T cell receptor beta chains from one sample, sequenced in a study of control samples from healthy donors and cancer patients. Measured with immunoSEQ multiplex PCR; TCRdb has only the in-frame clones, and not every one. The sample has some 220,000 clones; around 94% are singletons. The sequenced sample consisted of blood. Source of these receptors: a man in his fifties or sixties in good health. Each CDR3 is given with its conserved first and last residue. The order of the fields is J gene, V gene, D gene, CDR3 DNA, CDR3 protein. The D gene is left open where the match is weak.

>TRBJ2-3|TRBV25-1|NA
TGTGCCAGCAGTGATGAACAAAAAGCGGATACGCAGTATTTT
CASSDEQKADTQYF
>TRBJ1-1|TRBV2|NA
TGTGCCAGCAGGGCAGGGTATGGGAACACTGAAGCTTTCTTT
CASRAGYGNTEAFF
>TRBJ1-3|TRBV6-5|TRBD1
TGTGCCGCCCTCCGGGACAGGGGGGGAAACACCATATATTTT
CAALRDRGGNTIYF
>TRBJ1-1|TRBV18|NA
TGTGCCAGCTCACCTTCGGTCAACACTGAAGCTTTCTTT
CASSPSVNTEAFF
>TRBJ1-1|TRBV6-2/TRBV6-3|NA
TGTGCCAGCAGTTTGTGGAACACTGAAGCTTTCTTT
CASSLWNTEAFF
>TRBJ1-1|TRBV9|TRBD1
TGTGCCAGCAGCGCCTCGGGACAGGGATTTACTGAAGCTTTCTTT
CASSASGQGFTEAFF
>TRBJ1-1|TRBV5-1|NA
TGCGCCAGCAGCGCTGAAGTGGACACTGAAGCTTTCTTT
CASSAEVDTEAFF
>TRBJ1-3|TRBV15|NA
TGTGCCACCAGCAGAATAAGACCGCTCTTGGGAAACACCATATATTTT
CATSRIRPLLGNTIYF
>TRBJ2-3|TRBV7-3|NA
TGTGCCAGCAGCCCTGACACAGGCACAGATACGCAGTATTTT
CASSPDTGTDTQYF
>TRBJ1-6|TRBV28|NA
TGTGCCAGCAGTTCCACGAGTATTCTTACTCAAGTCGGTTCACCCCTCCACTTT
CASSSTSILTQVGSPLHF
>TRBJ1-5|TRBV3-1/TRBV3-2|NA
TGTGCCAGCAGCCAAGGGTCTGATCAGCCCCAGCATTTT
CASSQGSDQPQHF
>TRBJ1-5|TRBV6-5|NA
TGTGCCGCGGGGGGTTATAGCAATCAGCCCCAGCATTTT
CAAGGYSNQPQHF
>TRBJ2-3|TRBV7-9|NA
TGTGCCAGCAGCTTAAAAAGCACAGATACGCAGTATTTT
CASSLKSTDTQYF
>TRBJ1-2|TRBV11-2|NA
TGTGCCAGCAGCGGAAGGAACAACTATGGCTACACCTTC
CASSGRNNYGYTF
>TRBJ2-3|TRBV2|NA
TGTGCCAGCAGTGGGACGGGACGCACAGATACGCAGTATTTT
CASSGTGRTDTQYF
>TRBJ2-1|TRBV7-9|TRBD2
TGTGCCAGCAGCCCAGGGCCCAGCGGGGGCCCCGTCTCCTACAATGAGCAGTTCTTC
CASSPGPSGGPVSYNEQFF